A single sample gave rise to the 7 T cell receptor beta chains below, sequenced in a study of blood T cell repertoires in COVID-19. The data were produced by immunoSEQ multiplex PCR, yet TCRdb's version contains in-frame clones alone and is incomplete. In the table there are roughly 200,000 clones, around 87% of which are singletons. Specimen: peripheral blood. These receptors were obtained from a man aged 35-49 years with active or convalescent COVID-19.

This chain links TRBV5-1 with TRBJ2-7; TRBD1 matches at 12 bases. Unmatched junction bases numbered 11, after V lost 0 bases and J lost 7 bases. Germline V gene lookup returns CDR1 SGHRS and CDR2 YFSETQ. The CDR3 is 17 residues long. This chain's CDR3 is CASSLASAGQGAQEQYF. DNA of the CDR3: TGCGCCAGCAGCTTGGCCAGCGCGGGACAGGGGGCTCAAGAGCAGTACTTC.

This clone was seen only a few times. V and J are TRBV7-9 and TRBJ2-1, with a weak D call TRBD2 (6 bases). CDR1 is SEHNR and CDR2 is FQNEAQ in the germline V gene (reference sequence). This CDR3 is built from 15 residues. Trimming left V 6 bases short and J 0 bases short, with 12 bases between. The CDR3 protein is CASSPLASSYNEQFF. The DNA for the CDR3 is TGTGCCAGCAGTCCTCTAGCGTCCTCCTACAATGAGCAGTTCTTC.

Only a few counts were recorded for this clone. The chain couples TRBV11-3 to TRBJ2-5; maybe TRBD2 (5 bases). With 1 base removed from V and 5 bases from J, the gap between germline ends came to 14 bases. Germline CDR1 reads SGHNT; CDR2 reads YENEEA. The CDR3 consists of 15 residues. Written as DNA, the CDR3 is TGTGCCAGCAGCTTAGGGCTAGCCCGACCCGAGACCCAGTACTTC. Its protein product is CASSLGLARPETQYF.

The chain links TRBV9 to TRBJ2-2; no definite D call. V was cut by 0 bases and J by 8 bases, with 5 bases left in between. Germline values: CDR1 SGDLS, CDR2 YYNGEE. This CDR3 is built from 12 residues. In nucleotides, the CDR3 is TGTGCCAGCAGCGTAGACGGTGGGGAGCTGTTTTTT. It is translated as CASSVDGGELFF.

CDR3 sequence reads: CASRAGQGHNQPQHF. The CDR3 nucleotides are TGTGCCAGCAGGGCGGGACAGGGGCACAATCAGCCCCAGCATTTT. The V call is TRBV6-5, the J call TRBJ1-5; 10 bases map to TRBD1. With V trimmed by 6 bases and J by 3 bases, 5 bases remained unmatched. This CDR3 is 15 amino acids long. From germline, CDR1 is MNHEY and CDR2 SVGAGI.

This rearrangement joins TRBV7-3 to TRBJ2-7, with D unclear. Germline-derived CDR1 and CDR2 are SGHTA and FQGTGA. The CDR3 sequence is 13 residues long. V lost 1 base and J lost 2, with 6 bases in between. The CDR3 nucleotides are TGTGCCAGCAGCTTAAGTTCAACCTACGAGCAGTACTTC. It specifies CASSLSSTYEQYF.

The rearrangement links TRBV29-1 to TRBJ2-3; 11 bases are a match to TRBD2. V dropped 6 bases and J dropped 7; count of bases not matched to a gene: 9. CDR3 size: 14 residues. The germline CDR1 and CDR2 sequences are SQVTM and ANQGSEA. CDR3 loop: CSVPFSGGAYTQYF. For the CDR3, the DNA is TGCAGCGTCCCGTTTAGCGGGGGGGCCTATACGCAGTATTTT.